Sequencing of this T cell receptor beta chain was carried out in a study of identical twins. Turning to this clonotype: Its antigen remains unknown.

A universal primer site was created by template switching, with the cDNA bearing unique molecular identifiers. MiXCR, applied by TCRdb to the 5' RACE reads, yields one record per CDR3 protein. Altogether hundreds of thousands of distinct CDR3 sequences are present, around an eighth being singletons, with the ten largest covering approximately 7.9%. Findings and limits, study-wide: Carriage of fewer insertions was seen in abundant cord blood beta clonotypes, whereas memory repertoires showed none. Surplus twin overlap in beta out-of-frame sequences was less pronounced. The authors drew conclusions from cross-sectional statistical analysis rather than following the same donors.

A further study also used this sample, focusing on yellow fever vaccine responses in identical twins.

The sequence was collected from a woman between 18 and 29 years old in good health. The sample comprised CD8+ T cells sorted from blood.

The CDR3 DNA reads as TGTGCCAGCAGTCCTAACAGGCCATCGGAGCCCCAGCATTTT. This codes for CASSPNRPSEPQHF. The rearrangement joins TRBV12-3 or TRBV12-4 to TRBJ1-5, with D perhaps matching TRBD1 (5 bases). V gave up 5 bases and J gave up 8 bases, with 16 bases separating them. This CDR3 is built from 14 residues.